These 16 T cell receptor beta chains originate from one sample sequenced in a study of blood T cell repertoires in COVID-19. Libraries were prepared by immunoSEQ multiplex PCR; TCRdb keeps only in-frame clonotypes and omits some of them. The repertoire has 65,000 to 85,000 clones, over 70% of them found once; the top ten carry roughly 2.3%. The material sequenced was peripheral blood. The receptors stem from a human donor in a cohort sampled during active COVID-19.

The rearrangement links TRBV11-1 to TRBJ2-5; D gene uncertain. The CDR3 sequence is 15 residues long. Germline values: CDR1 SGHAT, CDR2 FQDESV (reference sequence). Trimming took 4 bases from V and 1 from J, leaving 13 bases between them. This chain's CDR3 is CASSSAPSAQETQYF. CDR3 in DNA: TGTGCCAGCAGCTCCGCACCAAGCGCCCAAGAGACCCAGTACTTC.

V is TRBV7-8 and J is TRBJ1-1, with D perhaps TRBD1 (5 bases). This CDR3 is 16 amino acids long. From germline, CDR1 is SGHVS and CDR2 FQNEAQ. Between the trimmed V and J ends, which lost 0 bases and 1 base, there was a span of 12 bases. Here the CDR3 reads CASSLAEGRRNTEAFF. In DNA, the CDR3 is TGTGCCAGCAGCTTAGCGGAGGGGAGGAGGAACACTGAAGCTTTCTTT.

The chain combines TRBV24-1 with TRBJ1-2; the match to TRBD1 covers 8 bases. The junction had 2 bases not matched to a gene; V was cut back by 7 bases and J by 5 bases. This CDR3 contains 12 residues. Germline assignment: CDR1 KGHDR and CDR2 SFDVKD. The CDR3 reads CATSRQGYGYTF. CDR3 in DNA: TGTGCCACCAGCCGACAGGGGTATGGCTACACCTTC.

The chain is built from TRBV3-1 (or the pseudogene TRBV3-2) and TRBJ2-2, with D possibly being TRBD1 (6 bases). Germline V gene lookup returns CDR1 LGHDT and CDR2 YNNKEL (reference sequence). V was cut by 4 bases and J by 4 bases, with 7 bases left in between. The CDR3 loop spans 13 amino acids. The CDR3: CASSPQGTGELFF. The DNA for the CDR3 is TGTGCCAGCAGCCCACAGGGCACCGGGGAGCTGTTTTTT.

There are a few counts of this clone. The chain carries TRBV19 and TRBJ1-1; 11 nucleotides line up with TRBD1. The CDR3 length is 15 residues. J gave up 6 bases and V 6 bases, and 9 bases lay outside the gene matches. Germline CDR1 and CDR2: LNHDA and SQIVND (reference sequence). The CDR3 protein is CASRPPGQGVSEAFF. The CDR3, as DNA: TGTGCCAGTAGGCCACCGGGACAGGGGGTATCTGAAGCTTTCTTT. The full variable domain, with the rest looked up from reference TRBV19 and TRBJ1-1, is DGGITQSPKYLFRKEGQNVTLSCEQNLNHDAMYWYRQDPGQGLRLIYYSQIVNDFQKGDIAEGYSVSREKKESFPLTVTSAQKNPTAFYLCASRPPGQGVSEAFFGQGTRLTVV.

The chain employs TRBV14 and TRBJ2-1, with 7 nucleotides matching TRBD1. Germline CDR1 is SGHDN and CDR2 is FVKESK. V shed 1 base, J shed 4 bases, and the junction held 4 bases outside the gene matches. The length of the CDR3 is 15 residues. The CDR3 DNA reads as TGTGCCAGCAGCCAAGTGGGGGACAGATACAATGAGCAGTTCTTC. It specifies CASSQVGDRYNEQFF.

The CDR3 protein is CASSPAGRGRETEAFF. As DNA, the CDR3 is TGCGCCAGCAGCCCCGCCGGCAGGGGAAGAGAGACTGAAGCTTTCTTT. This chain links TRBV5-1 with TRBJ1-1, with D perhaps matching TRBD1 (6 bases). V lost 4 bases, J lost 5 bases, and 21 bases lay in between. The length of the CDR3 is 16 residues. Germline V CDR1 and CDR2: SGHRS, YFSETQ.

The rearrangement links TRBV9 to TRBJ2-7, with D perhaps TRBD2 (5 bases). There are 15 residues in the CDR3. The V end lost 2 bases, the J end lost 0 bases, and 12 bases lay between the germline ends. Germline CDR1 reads SGDLS; CDR2 reads YYNGEE. CDR3 DNA sequence: TGTGCCAGCAGCGTGGACCCGGGGAGCTCCTACGAGCAGTACTTC. Residues: CASSVDPGSSYEQYF.

The V call is TRBV23-1, the J call TRBJ1-1; the D gene is possibly TRBD1 (5 bases). TRBV23-1 is assigned to the ORF class and has an uncertain function. V gave up 7 bases and J gave up 3 bases, with 15 bases separating them. CDR3 size: 14 residues. For the CDR3, the DNA is TGCGCCAGCACCTGGTCAGGGCAGGACACTGAAGCTTTCTTT. Its protein product is CASTWSGQDTEAFF.

V gene TRBV9 combines with J gene TRBJ2-3; 8 bases match TRBD2. Germline CDR1 and CDR2: SGDLS and YYNGEE. After removal of 4 bases from V and 8 bases from J, the junction contained 12 bases not matched to a gene. This CDR3 region has 15 residues. CDR3 nucleotides: TGTGCCAGCAGCACCAAGCGGGAGCCGGGTCGTACGCAGTATTTT. Its protein is CASSTKREPGRTQYF.

CDR3 amino acids: CASSGLERHTEAFF. CDR3 nucleotide sequence: TGTGCCAGCAGTGGACTCGAGAGACACACTGAAGCTTTCTTT. This sequence joins TRBV25-1 and TRBJ1-1, with unresolved D. V dropped 4 bases and J dropped 3 bases, with 12 bases sitting between them. The germline CDR1 and CDR2 sequences are MGHDK and SYGVNS. This CDR3 contains 14 residues.

The genes are TRBV11-1 and TRBJ1-1; D unresolved. The V end was cut by 2 bases, the J end by 5 bases, with 12 bases between. Germline assignment: CDR1 SGHAT and CDR2 FQDESV (reference sequence). The CDR3 totals 14 residues. CDR3 sequence reads: CASSLRVSGTEAFF. CDR3 nucleotide sequence: TGTGCCAGCAGCTTACGTGTTAGTGGTACTGAAGCTTTCTTT.

This sequence joins TRBV28 and TRBJ1-5; 9 bases align to TRBD1. Germline lookup yields CDR1 MDHEN and CDR2 SYDVKM. The CDR3 is made up of 19 amino acids. V dropped 4 bases and J dropped 0; count of bases not matched to a gene: 13. CDR3 coding DNA: TGTGCCAGCAGTTACCACAGGGGGCGAGCAGACCCTAGCAATCAGCCCCAGCATTTT. It codes for CASSYHRGRADPSNQPQHF.

The CDR3 sequence: CASSLDYSGGINEQFF. In nucleotides, the CDR3 is TGTGCCAGCAGCTTAGATTATAGCGGGGGGATCAATGAGCAGTTCTTC. The chain has TRBV11-3 and TRBJ2-1; the match to TRBD2 covers 10 bases. This CDR3 is 16 amino acids long. The germline V gene has CDR1 SGHNT and CDR2 YENEEA. V lost 0 bases and J lost 6; bases outside the gene matches: 5. The variable domain in full, with the rest retrieved from reference TRBV11-3 and TRBJ2-1, is EAGVVQSPRYKIIEKKQPVAFWCNPISGHNTLYWYLQNLGQGPELLIRYENEEAVDDSQLPKDRFSAERLKGVDSTLKIQPAELGDSAVYLCASSLDYSGGINEQFFGPGTRLTVL.

This clone was observed a few times. The gene calls are TRBV7-2 and TRBJ2-2; D is perhaps TRBD2 (5 bases). CDR1 SGHTA and CDR2 FQGNSA come from the germline V gene. Trimming took 5 bases from V and 2 from J, leaving 9 bases between them. The length of the CDR3 is 14 residues. The CDR3 DNA reads TGTGCCAGCAGCCCCGACTACAACACCGGGGAGCTGTTTTTT. This gives the protein CASSPDYNTGELFF. The full variable domain, its missing parts supplied by reference TRBV7-2 and TRBJ2-2, is GAGVSQSPSNKVTEKGKDVELRCDPISGHTALYWYRQSLGQGLEFLIYFQGNSAPDKSGLPSDRFSAERTGGSVSTLTIQRTQQEDSAVYLCASSPDYNTGELFFGEGSRLTVL.

The chain couples TRBV28 to TRBJ2-2, with D possibly TRBD2 on 6 matching bases. The CDR3 is 14 amino acids. Trimming shortened V by 6 bases and J by 1 base, and 9 bases separated the two germline ends. Looked up from germline, CDR1 is MDHEN and CDR2 is SYDVKM. Here the CDR3 DNA reads TGTGCCAGCAGCCTCGGGGGGAACACCGGGGAGCTGTTTTTT. It codes for CASSLGGNTGELFF.